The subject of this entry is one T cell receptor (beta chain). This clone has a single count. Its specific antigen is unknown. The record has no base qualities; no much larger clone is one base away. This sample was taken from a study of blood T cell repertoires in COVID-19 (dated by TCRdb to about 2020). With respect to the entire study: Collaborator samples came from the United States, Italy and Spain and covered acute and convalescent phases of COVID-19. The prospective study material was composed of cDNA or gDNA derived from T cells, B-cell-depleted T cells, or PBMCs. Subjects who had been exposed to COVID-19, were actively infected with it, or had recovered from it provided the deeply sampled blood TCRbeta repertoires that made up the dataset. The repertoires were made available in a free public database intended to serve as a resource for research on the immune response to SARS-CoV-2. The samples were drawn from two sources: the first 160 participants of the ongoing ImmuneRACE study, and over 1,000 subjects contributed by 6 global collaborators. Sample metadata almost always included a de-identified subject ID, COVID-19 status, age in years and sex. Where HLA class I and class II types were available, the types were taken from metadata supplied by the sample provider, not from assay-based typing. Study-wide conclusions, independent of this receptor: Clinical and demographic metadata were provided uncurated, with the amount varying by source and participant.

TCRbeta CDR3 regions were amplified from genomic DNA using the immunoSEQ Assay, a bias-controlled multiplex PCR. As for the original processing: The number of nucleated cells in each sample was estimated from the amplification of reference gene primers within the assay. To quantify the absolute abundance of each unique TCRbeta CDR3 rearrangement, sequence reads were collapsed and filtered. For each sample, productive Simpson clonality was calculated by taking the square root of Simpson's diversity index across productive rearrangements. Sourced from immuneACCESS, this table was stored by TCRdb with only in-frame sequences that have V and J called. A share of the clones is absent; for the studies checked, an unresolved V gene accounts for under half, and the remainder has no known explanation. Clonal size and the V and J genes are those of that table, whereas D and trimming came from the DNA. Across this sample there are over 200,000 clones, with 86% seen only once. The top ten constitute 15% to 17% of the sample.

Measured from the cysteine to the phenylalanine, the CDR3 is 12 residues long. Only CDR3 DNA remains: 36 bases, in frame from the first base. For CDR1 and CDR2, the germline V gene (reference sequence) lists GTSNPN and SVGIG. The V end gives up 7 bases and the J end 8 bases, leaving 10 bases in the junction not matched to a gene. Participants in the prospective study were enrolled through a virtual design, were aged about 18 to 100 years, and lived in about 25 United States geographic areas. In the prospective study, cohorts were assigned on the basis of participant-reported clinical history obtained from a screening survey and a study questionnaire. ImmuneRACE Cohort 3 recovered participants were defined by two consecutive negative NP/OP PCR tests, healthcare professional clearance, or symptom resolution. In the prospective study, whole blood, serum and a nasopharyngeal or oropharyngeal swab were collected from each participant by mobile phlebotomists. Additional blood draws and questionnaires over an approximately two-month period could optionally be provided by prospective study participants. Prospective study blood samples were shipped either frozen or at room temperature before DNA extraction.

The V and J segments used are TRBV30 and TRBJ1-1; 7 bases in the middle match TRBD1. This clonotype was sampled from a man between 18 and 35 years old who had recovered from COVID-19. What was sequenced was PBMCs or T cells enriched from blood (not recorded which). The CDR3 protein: CALYRQGVEAFF. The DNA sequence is TGTGCCTTATACAGGCAGGGGGTGGAAGCTTTCTTT.